The rows below give T cell receptor beta chains drawn from one sample of a study of blood T cell repertoires in COVID-19. Sequenced by immunoSEQ multiplex PCR; TCRdb stores in-frame clones only, minus some. The sample holds about 140,000 clones, approximately 82% seen once. Sequenced sample: peripheral blood. Receptors originate from a human donor in a cohort sampled during active COVID-19. Both conserved end residues are part of each CDR3. A D gene is named only where the DNA matches it firmly. Only part of the rows carry a size: once, few, many, or a class if the clone is expanded.

TRBD2,-,TRBJ2-1,TRBV14,CASSRGLGLARNEQFF,TGTGCCAGCAGCAGGGGCCTGGGACTAGCGCGGAATGAGCAGTTCTTC
TRBD2,-,TRBJ2-7,TRBV27,CASRASGRSNEQYF,TGTGCCAGCAGAGCTAGCGGGAGGTCCAACGAGCAGTACTTC
TRBD1,-,TRBJ2-7,TRBV7-2,CASSGGRTGAREQYF,TGTGCCAGCAGCGGCGGGCGGACAGGGGCCCGCGAGCAGTACTTC
-,-,TRBJ1-1,TRBV6-5,CASTPGGYTEAFF,TGTGCCAGCACCCCGGGGGGGTACACTGAAGCTTTCTTT
-,-,TRBJ1-3,TRBV6-5,CASSYGTSWSGNTIYF,TGTGCCAGCAGTTACGGTACATCCTGGTCTGGAAACACCATATATTTT
TRBD1,-,TRBJ1-2,TRBV6-6,CASSPRQGVYYGYTF,TGTGCCAGCAGCCCCCGACAGGGAGTCTACTATGGCTACACCTTC
-,-,TRBJ1-2,TRBV28,CATQTGGDHHGYTF,TGTGCCACCCAGACAGGAGGCGACCACCATGGCTACACCTTC
-,once,TRBJ1-4,TRBV4-3,CASSQKRTDYNEKLFF,TGCGCCAGCAGCCAAAAGCGGACAGACTATAATGAAAAACTGTTTTTT
-,-,TRBJ1-5,TRBV28,CASLRGIRNQPQHF,TGTGCCAGCTTGCGGGGAATACGCAATCAGCCCCAGCATTTT
TRBD1,-,TRBJ1-2,TRBV19,CASSIVRPPRTGDGYTF,TGTGCCAGTAGTATAGTCCGGCCACCAAGGACAGGGGATGGCTACACCTTC
-,few,TRBJ1-1,TRBV11-1,CASSTDGPTEAFF,TGTGCCAGCAGCACAGACGGCCCCACTGAAGCTTTCTTT
TRBD2,once,TRBJ2-2,TRBV7-3,CASSSAGGRTGELFF,TGTGCCAGCAGCTCGGCGGGAGGTCGAACCGGGGAGCTGTTTTTT
-,-,TRBJ1-5,TRBV2,CASMGRTNNQPQHF,TGTGCCAGCATGGGGAGGACGAACAATCAGCCCCAGCATTTT
-,-,TRBJ2-1,TRBV5-4,CASRPTRGESSYNEQFF,TGTGCCAGCCGACCGACCAGGGGGGAGAGCTCCTACAATGAGCAGTTCTTC
TRBD2,-,TRBJ2-1,TRBV5-8,CASSSRLAMVFF,TGTGCCAGCAGCTCCCGACTAGCAATGGTGTTCTTC
TRBD2,-,TRBJ2-3,TRBV4-3,CASSQAYPGLAGHTDTQYF,TGCGCCAGCAGCCAAGCCTACCCCGGTTTAGCGGGGCACACAGATACGCAGTATTTT
-,once,TRBJ1-5,TRBV24-1,CATSDGQINQPQHF,TGTGCCACCAGTGATGGACAGATCAATCAGCCCCAGCATTTT
TRBD1,-,TRBJ1-1,TRBV5-6,CASSLDRGVGEAFF,TGTGCCAGCAGTTTAGACAGGGGAGTTGGTGAAGCTTTCTTT
-,-,TRBJ2-6,TRBV15,CATSSVRSGANVLTF,TGTGCCACCAGCAGTGTCAGATCTGGGGCCAACGTCCTGACTTTC
-,once,TRBJ2-7,TRBV6-6,CASSWYGSYEQYF,TGTGCCAGCAGTTGGTACGGCTCCTACGAGCAGTACTTC
-,-,TRBJ2-5,TRBV5-4,CASSLRGPETQYF,TGTGCCAGCAGCTTGCGCGGGCCGGAGACCCAGTACTTC
-,-,TRBJ1-1,TRBV4-1,CASSQESGGSTEAFF,TGCGCCAGCAGCCAAGAGTCCGGGGGGAGCACTGAAGCTTTCTTT
TRBD1,-,TRBJ2-5,TRBV28,CASSLLGTGQETQYF,TGTGCCAGCAGTTTACTCGGGACAGGCCAAGAGACCCAGTACTTC
-,-,TRBJ1-2,TRBV6-5,CASSLAFTSDGYTF,TGTGCCAGCAGTTTAGCCTTCACTAGTGACGGCTACACCTTC
TRBD1,few,TRBJ2-2,TRBV6-5,CASGQGPGELFF,TGTGCCAGCGGACAGGGTCCCGGGGAGCTGTTTTTT
-,-,TRBJ1-2,TRBV5-4,CASSFKLANYGYTF,TGTGCCAGCAGCTTCAAGTTAGCTAACTATGGCTACACCTTC
TRBD1,-,TRBJ2-2,TRBV11-2,CASSLHSDRAVGELFF,TGTGCCAGCAGCCTTCACTCGGACAGGGCGGTTGGGGAGCTGTTTTTT
TRBD1,-,TRBJ1-2,TRBV27,CASSLFSTGADNYGYTF,TGTGCCAGCAGTTTATTCTCAACAGGGGCCGATAACTATGGCTACACCTTC
TRBD2,-,TRBJ2-7,TRBV6-5,CASILGLGRGEQYF,TGTGCCAGCATCTTGGGACTAGGCCGGGGCGAGCAGTACTTC
-,-,TRBJ1-1,TRBV5-1,CASSPLGGIAEAFF,TGCGCCAGCAGCCCACTCGGGGGAATCGCTGAAGCTTTCTTT
-,few,TRBJ2-4,TRBV19,CASSTEATQYF,TGTGCCAGTAGTACGGAGGCAACTCAGTACTTC
TRBD2,-,TRBJ2-5,TRBV5-1,CASSLEAGWQETQYF,TGCGCCAGCAGCTTGGAAGCGGGATGGCAAGAGACCCAGTACTTC
TRBD1,-,TRBJ2-3,TRBV2,CASSLTGGNVDTQYF,TGTGCCAGCAGCTTAACAGGGGGCAATGTAGATACGCAGTATTTT
-,-,TRBJ1-3,TRBV9,CASSPPTGNTIYF,TGTGCCAGCAGCCCCCCTACGGGAAACACCATATATTTT
TRBD2,-,TRBJ2-5,TRBV29-1,CSVAETSGETQYF,TGCAGCGTTGCCGAGACTAGCGGAGAGACCCAGTACTTC
TRBD1,-,TRBJ1-6,TRBV5-4,CASSLDPLGTANSPLHF,TGTGCCAGCAGCTTGGATCCTCTGGGGACAGCCAATTCACCCCTCCACTTT
TRBD2,-,TRBJ2-2,TRBV7-2,CASKLAGGQNTGELFF,TGTGCCAGCAAGCTAGCGGGAGGACAGAACACCGGGGAGCTGTTTTTT
TRBD1,-,TRBJ2-7,TRBV7-9,CASSPSGTGYEQYF,TGTGCCAGCAGCCCTTCCGGGACAGGGTACGAGCAGTACTTC
-,-,TRBJ1-1,TRBV5-5,CASSLPVLTEAFF,TGTGCCAGCAGCTTGCCGGTTCTTACTGAAGCTTTCTTT
TRBD2,-,TRBJ2-7,TRBV6-5,CASRLAGGIDEQYF,TGTGCCAGCAGGCTAGCGGGGGGAATCGACGAGCAGTACTTC
-,once,TRBJ1-2,TRBV2,CAHWGGEDYGYTF,TGTGCCCACTGGGGGGGGGAAGACTATGGCTACACCTTC
-,-,TRBJ2-5,TRBV4-1,CASSQDRARTQYF,TGCGCCAGCAGCCAAGACAGGGCCAGGACCCAGTACTTC
-,once,TRBJ2-3,TRBV27,CASKGRISTDTQYF,TGTGCCAGCAAGGGGCGGATCAGCACAGATACGCAGTATTTT
-,-,TRBJ2-1,TRBV28,CASSPPRGRSNEQFF,TGTGCCAGCAGTCCCCCCAGGGGGAGGTCCAATGAGCAGTTCTTC